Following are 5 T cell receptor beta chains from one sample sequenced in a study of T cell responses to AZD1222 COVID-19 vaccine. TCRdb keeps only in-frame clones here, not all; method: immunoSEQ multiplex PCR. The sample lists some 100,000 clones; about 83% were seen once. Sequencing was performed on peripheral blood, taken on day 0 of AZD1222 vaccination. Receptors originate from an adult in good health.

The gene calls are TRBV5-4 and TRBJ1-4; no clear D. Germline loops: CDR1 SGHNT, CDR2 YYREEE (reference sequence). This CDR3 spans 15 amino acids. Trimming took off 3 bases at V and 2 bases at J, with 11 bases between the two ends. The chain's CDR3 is CASSSSGNTNEKLFF. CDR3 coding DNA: TGTGCCAGCAGCTCATCGGGGAATACTAATGAAAAACTGTTTTTT.

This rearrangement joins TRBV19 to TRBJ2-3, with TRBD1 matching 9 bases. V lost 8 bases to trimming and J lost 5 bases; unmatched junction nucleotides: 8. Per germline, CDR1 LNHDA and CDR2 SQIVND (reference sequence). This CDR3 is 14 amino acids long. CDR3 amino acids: CASSDRGSVDTQYF. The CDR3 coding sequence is TGTGCCAGTTCCGACAGGGGGAGCGTAGATACGCAGTATTTT.

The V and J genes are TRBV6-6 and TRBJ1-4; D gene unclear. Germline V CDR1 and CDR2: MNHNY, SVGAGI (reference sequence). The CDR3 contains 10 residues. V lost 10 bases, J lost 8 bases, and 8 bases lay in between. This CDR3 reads CATRLEKLFF. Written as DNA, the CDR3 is TGTGCCACCCGTCTGGAAAAACTGTTTTTT.

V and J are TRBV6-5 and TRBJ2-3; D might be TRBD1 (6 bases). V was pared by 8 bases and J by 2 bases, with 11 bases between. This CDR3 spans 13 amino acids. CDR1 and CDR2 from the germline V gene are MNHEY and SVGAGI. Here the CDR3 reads CASEGQTTDTQYF. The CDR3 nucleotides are TGTGCCAGCGAGGGACAAACCACAGATACGCAGTATTTT.

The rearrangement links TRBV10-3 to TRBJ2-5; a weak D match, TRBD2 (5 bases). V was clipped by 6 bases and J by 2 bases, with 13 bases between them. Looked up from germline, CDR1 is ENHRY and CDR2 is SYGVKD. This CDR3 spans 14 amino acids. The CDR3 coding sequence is TGTGCCATCAGACCAGGACGGGAACAAGAGACCCAGTACTTC. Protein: CAIRPGREQETQYF.